One sample yielded the 25 T cell receptor beta chains listed below, sequenced in a study of T cell repertoires in cytomegalovirus infection. TCRdb passed the reads through MiXCR, listing each CDR3 protein once. The sample lists around 530,000 distinct CDR3 sequences; roughly 29% were seen once. Sequenced material: PBMCs. These receptors were taken from a human donor in good health (CMV status not recorded). Some clones in this sample may be carry-over from other donors' samples.

The rearrangement uses TRBV7-2 and TRBJ2-3; 15 positions match TRBD2. Per the germline V gene, CDR1 is SGHTA and CDR2 is FQGNSA. The CDR3 loop spans 16 amino acids. The V gene end was trimmed by 4 bases and the J gene end by 6 bases; junction bases not matched to a gene: 5. Written as DNA, the CDR3 is TGTGCCAGCAGCTGGGGACTAGCGGGAGGCGGGGATACGCAGTATTTT. It translates to CASSWGLAGGGDTQYF.

Many counts were recorded for this clonotype. The genes are TRBV7-2 and TRBJ2-5; 7 bases match TRBD2. The CDR3 loop spans 15 amino acids. Germline V gene sequence: CDR1 SGHTA, CDR2 FQGNSA. J was trimmed by 5 bases and V by 5 bases; bases with no gene match: 11. The CDR3 nucleotides are TGTGCCAGCAGCCCTCGACTAGCCTTAGGGGAGACCCAGTACTTC. Its protein is CASSPRLALGETQYF.

The chain uses TRBV7-6 and TRBJ1-4; D gene ambiguous. The CDR3 consists of 14 residues. Germline V gene data show CDR1 as SGHVS and CDR2 as FNYEAQ. V lost 3 bases and J 8 bases, leaving 13 bases between the germline ends. The CDR3 here is CASSFSVPGEKLFF. The CDR3, as DNA: TGTGCCAGCAGCTTCTCGGTACCGGGCGAAAAACTGTTTTTT. Looking up the rest from reference TRBV7-6 and TRBJ1-4 gives the full variable domain: GAGVSQSPRYKVTKRGQDVALRCDPISGHVSLYWYRQALGQGPEFLTYFNYEAQQDKSGLPNDRFSAERPEGSISTLTIQRTEQRDSAMYRCASSFSVPGEKLFFGSGTQLSVL.

This clonotype was observed a handful of times. V usage is TRBV18 and J usage is TRBJ1-5, with unresolved D. Trimming shortened V by 2 bases and J by 8 bases, and 10 bases separated the two germline ends. The CDR3 contains 13 residues. The germline gives CDR1 KGHSH, CDR2 LQKENI. CDR3 nucleotides: TGTGCCAGCTCACCAGGAAGGGATGAGCCCCAGCATTTT. This sequence encodes CASSPGRDEPQHF.

This clonotype appeared a few times. The gene calls are TRBV12-3 or TRBV12-4 and TRBJ1-5, with D possibly matching TRBD1 (6 bases). The CDR3 runs to 14 residues. V was cut by 6 bases and J by 3 bases, with 12 bases left in between. Here the CDR3 reads CASSHDRPNQPQHF. In DNA, the CDR3 is TGTGCCAGCAGCCACGACAGGCCCAATCAGCCCCAGCATTTT.

The CDR3 coding sequence is TGTGCCAGCAGCGTGAGGCCCGGGGCAGATACGCAGTATTTT. This sequence encodes CASSVRPGADTQYF. This chain uses TRBV9 with TRBJ2-3; D is perhaps TRBD2 (5 bases). Germline V gene data show CDR1 as SGDLS and CDR2 as YYNGEE. The CDR3 covers 14 residues. Trimming took off 2 bases at V and 4 bases at J, with 11 bases between the two ends.

A few counts support this clonotype. The V and J genes are TRBV4-1 and TRBJ1-1; 9 bases map to TRBD1. CDR1 is MGHRA and CDR2 is YSYEKL in the germline V gene. Germline trimming cut 5 bases from V and 3 bases from J; bases unmatched to any gene: 4. The CDR3 covers 14 residues. The CDR3 loop is CASSSQGAHTEAFF. CDR3 bases: TGCGCCAGCAGCTCACAGGGGGCTCACACTGAAGCTTTCTTT.

This clonotype was counted between two and nine times. The CDR3 is CASSFASSYEQYF. DNA of the CDR3: TGTGCCAGCAGCTTTGCCAGTTCCTACGAGCAGTACTTC. J is TRBJ2-7 and V is TRBV7-9; unclear D gene. Germline V gives CDR1 SEHNR, CDR2 FQNEAQ (reference sequence). CDR3 length equals 13 residues. V was pared by 3 bases and J by 1 base, with 7 bases between.

This clonotype appeared a few times. The rearrangement joins TRBV5-1 to TRBJ2-5; tentatively, D is TRBD1 (6 bases). Between the trimmed V and J ends, which lost 4 bases and 1 base, there was a span of 8 bases. The CDR3 has 13 amino acids. The germline V gene encodes CDR1 SGHRS and CDR2 YFSETQ. The CDR3 spells CASSDRSQETQYF. The CDR3 DNA reads as TGCGCCAGCAGCGACAGGTCCCAAGAGACCCAGTACTTC.

This sequence joins TRBV7-8 and TRBJ1-1, with TRBD1 as a possible D gene (5 bases). The CDR3 totals 14 residues. Trimming pared 5 bases from V and 4 bases from J, leaving 14 bases between. Germline V gene sequence: CDR1 SGHVS, CDR2 FQNEAQ. The CDR3 region has the DNA TGTGCCAGCAGCGTAGGGACGGGAGGCACTGAAGCTTTCTTT. Protein sequence: CASSVGTGGTEAFF. The complete variable domain, with remaining parts taken from reference TRBV7-8 and TRBJ1-1, reads GAGVSQSPRYKVAKRGQDVALRCDPISGHVSLFWYQQALGQGPEFLTYFQNEAQLDKSGLPSDRFFAERPEGSVSTLKIQRTQQEDSAVYLCASSVGTGGTEAFFGQGTRLTVV.

About this clonotype: This may be a read error, as it is one base from a much larger clone. In DNA form, the CDR3 reads TGTGCCAGCAGCTTAGAGGGCCGACAGGAGACCCAGTACTTC. Translation: CASSLEGRQETQYF. V gene TRBV7-2 combines with J gene TRBJ2-5; a possible D gene is TRBD1 (5 bases). The CDR3 sequence is 14 residues long. The germline CDR1 and CDR2 sequences are SGHTA and FQGNSA. V gave up 1 base and J gave up 5 bases, with 11 bases separating them.

In this sample, this clonotype turned up a few times. This chain joins TRBV11-3 and TRBJ2-5; D might be TRBD2 (6 bases). V was cut by 8 bases and J by 3 bases, with 13 bases left in between. The V gene's germline CDR1 is SGHNT and CDR2 YENEEA. This CDR3 contains 13 residues. The CDR3 region is CASGRSTEETQYF. The DNA for the CDR3 is TGTGCCAGCGGGAGGAGCACTGAAGAGACCCAGTACTTC.

The genes are TRBV5-1 and TRBJ2-1; a weak D match, TRBD2 (6 bases). Germline CDR1 SGHRS, CDR2 YFSETQ. V was clipped by 4 bases and J by 0 bases, with 17 bases between them. The CDR3 extends over 17 amino acids. The CDR3 reads CASSPYLAASSYNEQFF. The CDR3 bases are TGCGCCAGCAGCCCATACTTAGCGGCCTCCTCCTACAATGAGCAGTTCTTC.

Many counts were recorded for this clonotype. The rearrangement links TRBV29-1 to TRBJ1-1; D is uncertain. Germline V gene data show CDR1 as SQVTM and CDR2 as ANQGSEA. The CDR3 runs 14 residues. The V gene lost 7 bases and the J gene lost 4 bases, with 19 bases spanning the gap. In DNA form, the CDR3 reads TGCAGCGCGACGCCCCCCTGGGCGACCACTGAAGCTTTCTTT. Encoded protein: CSATPPWATTEAFF.

This clonotype was counted ten times or more. V is TRBV7-2 and J is TRBJ2-2, with unresolved D. With 1 base removed from V and 4 bases from J, the gap between germline ends came to 7 bases. The length of the CDR3 is 14 residues. Germline V gene lookup returns CDR1 SGHTA and CDR2 FQGNSA. The CDR3 reads CASSLVMTTGELFF. The CDR3 DNA sequence: TGTGCCAGCAGCTTAGTAATGACCACCGGGGAGCTGTTTTTT.

This clonotype turned up a few times. The chain couples TRBV11-2 to TRBJ2-3; tentatively, D is TRBD1 (5 bases). The CDR3 totals 15 residues. Per the germline V gene, CDR1 is SGHAT and CDR2 is FQNNGV. V lost 1 base and J 2 bases, leaving 10 bases between the germline ends. The CDR3 nucleotides are TGTGCCAGCAGCTTAGTAGGGGCGAACACAGATACGCAGTATTTT. Amino acid sequence: CASSLVGANTDTQYF. Full variable domain (outside the CDR3, taken from reference TRBV11-2 and TRBJ2-3): EAGVAQSPRYKIIEKRQSVAFWCNPISGHATLYWYQQILGQGPKLLIQFQNNGVVDDSQLPKDRFSAERLKGVDSTLKIQPAKLEDSAVYLCASSLVGANTDTQYFGPGTRLTVL.

Ten or more counts support this clonotype. The chain employs TRBV12-3 or TRBV12-4 and TRBJ2-5; D not certain. The ends were cut back, 6 bases at V and 0 bases at J, with 8 bases in the middle. This CDR3 contains 13 residues. The CDR3 loop reads CASRPPNQETQYF. The CDR3 nucleotides are TGTGCCAGCAGGCCCCCGAACCAAGAGACCCAGTACTTC.

The gene calls are TRBV11-2 and TRBJ1-2; unclear D gene. Germline V gives CDR1 SGHAT, CDR2 FQNNGV. Trimming shortened V by 3 bases and J by 8 bases, and 13 bases separated the two germline ends. There are 13 residues in the CDR3. CDR3 in amino acids: CASSLFGEGGYTF. The CDR3 DNA reads TGTGCCAGCAGCTTGTTCGGGGAGGGCGGCTACACCTTC. Full variable domain (outside the CDR3, taken from reference TRBV11-2 and TRBJ1-2): EAGVAQSPRYKIIEKRQSVAFWCNPISGHATLYWYQQILGQGPKLLIQFQNNGVVDDSQLPKDRFSAERLKGVDSTLKIQPAKLEDSAVYLCASSLFGEGGYTFGSGTRLTVV.

The V gene is TRBV12-3 or TRBV12-4, the J gene TRBJ1-5; TRBD1 might be the D (6 bases). Trimming removed 6 bases from V and 6 bases from J, with 12 bases in between. This CDR3 is built from 13 residues. In DNA, the CDR3 is TGTGCCAGCAGAACAGGGCCGGGTCAGCCCCAGCATTTT. This translates into CASRTGPGQPQHF.

The chain carries TRBV27 and TRBJ2-5; 7 bases line up with TRBD1. The ends lost 3 bases at V and 5 bases at J; junction bases unmatched: 6. Germline V CDR1 and CDR2: MNHEY, SMNVEV (reference sequence). The CDR3 consists of 14 residues. The CDR3 DNA reads TGTGCCAGCAGTTTTCTAGGGGGCTCGGAGACCCAGTACTTC. It codes for CASSFLGGSETQYF.

This clonotype was seen a handful of times. The chain couples TRBV24-1 to TRBJ2-2; D is uncertain. Germline V gives CDR1 KGHDR, CDR2 SFDVKD. This CDR3 contains 16 residues. V lost 4 bases and J lost 7, with 18 bases in between. DNA of the CDR3: TGTGCCACCAGTGACTGGAGCCCCCGGCAAAGCGGGGAGCTGTTTTTT. Protein sequence: CATSDWSPRQSGELFF.

This clonotype was seen more than once but under ten times. This sequence joins TRBV29-1 and TRBJ2-1; unclear D gene. There are 12 residues in the CDR3. V lost 3 bases, J lost 6 bases, and 9 bases lay in between. The germline V gene encodes CDR1 SQVTM and CDR2 ANQGSEA. The CDR3 is CSVEPLGNEQFF. CDR3 bases: TGCAGCGTTGAGCCCCTCGGCAATGAGCAGTTCTTC.

The gene calls are TRBV12-3 or TRBV12-4 and TRBJ2-3; D could derive from TRBD1 or TRBD2 (5 bases each). There are 15 residues in the CDR3. Trimming took off 4 bases at V and 1 base at J, with 12 bases between the two ends. DNA of the CDR3: TGTGCCAGCAGTTCCGGGGACGACCGCACAGATACGCAGTATTTT. This sequence encodes CASSSGDDRTDTQYF.

The rearrangement joins TRBV6-5 to TRBJ1-2; a weak D match, TRBD1 (6 bases). The CDR3 length is 15 residues. The ends were cut back, 6 bases at V and 4 bases at J, with 18 bases in the middle. Germline V gene data show CDR1 as MNHEY and CDR2 as SVGAGI. CDR3 sequence (DNA): TGTGCCAGCAGGGCCTCGGGGGCTCTCCCCTATGGCTACACCTTC. Protein sequence: CASRASGALPYGYTF.

This clonotype was recorded many times. The chain is built from TRBV7-8 and TRBJ2-1; 9 positions agree with TRBD2. Germline V gene sequence: CDR1 SGHVS, CDR2 FQNEAQ. The CDR3 loop spans 18 amino acids. The ends lost 5 bases at V and 2 bases at J; junction bases unmatched: 13. CDR3 in amino acids: CASSPWVSGSGPYNEQFF. The CDR3 DNA follows: TGTGCCAGCAGCCCCTGGGTTAGCGGGAGCGGTCCCTACAATGAGCAGTTCTTC.